The T cell receptor (beta chain) under discussion was sequenced for a study of blood T cell repertoires in COVID-19. This clone came up a few times. There are 14 residues in the CDR3. Germline V gives CDR1 LNHDA, CDR2 SQIVND (reference sequence). V shed 10 bases, J shed 6 bases, and the junction held 7 bases outside the gene matches. In the original analysis: Scientists estimated how many nucleated cells there were by amplifying reference gene primers. This table comes from immunoSEQ multiplex PCR, and its TCRdb copy is limited to in-frame clones, with some not included. D and trimming were read from the DNA, whereas the V and J calls and clone size are those reported in that table. Of around 150,000 clones listed, around 85% are singletons.

The sequenced material came from peripheral blood. The V call is TRBV19, the J call TRBJ2-7; 15 bases map to TRBD2. This sequence was found in a man between 60 and 75 years old with acute or convalescent COVID-19. This chain's CDR3 is CATRTSGRGREQYF. Written as DNA, the CDR3 is TGTGCCACAAGGACTAGCGGGAGGGGTCGCGAGCAGTACTTC. The whole variable domain, remainder taken from reference TRBV19 and TRBJ2-7, is DGGITQSPKYLFRKEGQNVTLSCEQNLNHDAMYWYRQDPGQGLRLIYYSQIVNDFQKGDIAEGYSVSREKKESFPLTVTSAQKNPTAFYLCATRTSGRGREQYFGPGTRLTVT.